The sequence of this T cell receptor beta chain was determined in a study of monozygotic twins with cystic fibrosis. Study-wide context: Libraries were built from 3 to 3.5 micrograms of fragmented DNA using about 15 PCR cycles.

Comments on this clone: Its specificity is not known.

TCRdb's table, derived via immunoSEQ multiplex PCR, lists solely in-frame clones and lacks some. The sample has 39,000 or so clones; 80% to 95% are singletons. Findings of the study overall: Monozygotic CF twin pairs shared significantly more nucleotide-identical clonotypes than unrelated CF individuals did.

The V and J ends lost 3 bases and 0 bases respectively, with 12 bases between them. The V gene's germline CDR1 is KGHSH and CDR2 LQKENI. CDR3 length: 15 residues. This chain uses TRBV18 with TRBJ2-7, with a weak D call TRBD2 (5 bases). The TCR originated in a boy aged 2-9 years with cystic fibrosis. What was sequenced was blood. This chain's CDR3 is CASSPWGESSYEQYF. CDR3 coding DNA: TGTGCCAGCTCACCGTGGGGAGAGAGCTCCTACGAGCAGTACTTC.